Following are 16 T cell receptor beta chains from one sample sequenced in a study of blood T cells in healthy people across ages. It was with a sample-barcoded 5' primer and a J-beta primer mix that a second PCR of roughly 7 to 12 cycles was run. From the 5' RACE reads, TCRdb called clonotypes with MiXCR, one entry per CDR3 protein. The sample holds some 1,500,000 distinct CDR3 sequences, approximately 42% seen once. The sequenced sample was blood. The source of these receptors is a woman aged 18-30 years in good health.

This clonotype was observed a few times. The chain carries TRBV9 and TRBJ2-4, with D possibly TRBD2 on 6 matching bases. V lost 0 bases and J lost 13, with 20 bases in between. This CDR3 has 15 residues. Germline values: CDR1 SGDLS, CDR2 YYNGEE. The CDR3 spells CASSVDPQTTGEQYF. The CDR3 region has the DNA TGTGCCAGCAGCGTAGATCCACAAACCACGGGGGAGCAGTACTTC. Using reference TRBV9 and TRBJ2-4 for the parts outside the CDR3, the full variable domain is DSGVTQTPKHLITATGQRVTLRCSPRSGDLSVYWYQQSLDQGLQFLIQYYNGEERAKGNILERFSAQQFPDLHSELNLSSLELGDSALYFCASSVDPQTTGEQYFGAGTRLSVL.

The chain carries TRBV10-3 and TRBJ2-1; 15 bases agree with TRBD2. Unmatched junction bases numbered 2, after V lost 4 bases and J lost 7 bases. This CDR3 spans 15 amino acids. The V gene's germline CDR1 is ENHRY and CDR2 SYGVKD. The CDR3 coding sequence is TGTGCCATCAGTGCGGGACTAGCGGGAGGTAATGAGCAGTTCTTC. Residues: CAISAGLAGGNEQFF.

The rearrangement links TRBV7-2 to TRBJ1-4; D uncertain. The germline CDR1 and CDR2 sequences are SGHTA and FQGNSA. This CDR3 region has 14 residues. Trimming removed 5 bases at V and 7 bases at J, with 14 bases between. The CDR3 DNA reads as TGTGCCAGCAGCAAGGGCCCAGGCGCTGAAAAACTGTTTTTT. This sequence encodes CASSKGPGAEKLFF.

This clonotype was picked up a small number of times. The chain couples TRBV27 to TRBJ1-2; D unresolved. Germline V gives CDR1 MNHEY, CDR2 SMNVEV (reference sequence). V was pared by 10 bases and J by 11 bases, with 20 bases between. The CDR3 is made up of 12 amino acids. Written as DNA, the CDR3 is TGTGCCACCCGGTCGGCCGGCAGCGCTTACACCTTC. Translating gives CATRSAGSAYTF.

The chain carries TRBV20-1 and TRBJ2-1, with 8 bases fitting TRBD1. V lost 0 bases to trimming and J lost 6 bases; unmatched junction nucleotides: 7. Germline V CDR1 and CDR2: DFQATT, SNEGSKA (reference sequence). This CDR3 is 15 amino acids long. CDR3 DNA: TGCAGTGCTAGAGATACGGTCAGGGGGCTCAATGAGCAGTTCTTC. Translating gives CSARDTVRGLNEQFF.

This chain joins TRBV9 and TRBJ1-6; 12 nucleotides agree with TRBD1. From germline, CDR1 is SGDLS and CDR2 YYNGEE. This CDR3 contains 17 residues. J lost 6 bases, V lost 3 bases, and 7 bases had no gene match. CDR3 residues: CASSATGTGGGNSPLHF. The CDR3 bases are TGTGCCAGCAGCGCCACCGGGACAGGGGGCGGTAATTCACCCCTCCACTTT. Supplemented by reference TRBV9 and TRBJ1-6, the full variable domain reads DSGVTQTPKHLITATGQRVTLRCSPRSGDLSVYWYQQSLDQGLQFLIQYYNGEERAKGNILERFSAQQFPDLHSELNLSSLELGDSALYFCASSATGTGGGNSPLHFGNGTRLTVT.

The chain couples TRBV7-2 to TRBJ2-1, with 7 bases matching TRBD1. Germline V gene data show CDR1 as SGHTA and CDR2 as FQGNSA. V lost 1 base, J lost 5 bases, and 8 bases stayed unmatched. This CDR3 is built from 16 residues. The CDR3 loop is CASSLGSAGGHNEQFF. In DNA, the CDR3 is TGTGCCAGCAGCTTAGGATCTGCAGGGGGTCACAATGAGCAGTTCTTC.

This clonotype was seen more than once but under ten times. The CDR3 nucleotides read TGCGCCAGCAGCCAAGATACTAGCGGGAGGTGGGCGGCGCAGTTCTTC. It codes for CASSQDTSGRWAAQFF. The V and J genes are TRBV4-3 and TRBJ2-1, with 12 bases matching TRBD2. The length of the CDR3 is 16 residues. V trimming: 0 bases; J trimming: 12 bases; junction bases outside the gene matches: 9. Germline CDR1 and CDR2: LGHNA and YSLEER.

Comment on this clonotype: Sequence at one end of the junction differs from germline and may be a read error. The chain has TRBV7-3 and TRBJ2-3; 7 bases are shared with TRBD2. There are 17 residues in the CDR3. Germline values: CDR1 SGHTA, CDR2 FQGTGA. The CDR3 nucleotides are TGTGCCAGCAGCCTAACGCCGGCTAGCGGTAGCACAGATACGCAGTATTTT. Translating gives CASSLTPASGSTDTQYF.

The genes are TRBV10-3 and TRBJ2-1; D remains ambiguous. Trimming stripped 3 bases from V and 6 bases from J, with 9 bases between. The length of the CDR3 is 13 residues. CDR1 and CDR2 from the germline V gene are ENHRY and SYGVKD. The chain's CDR3 is CAISEERSNEQFF. The CDR3 nucleotides read TGTGCCATCAGTGAAGAGCGCTCCAATGAGCAGTTCTTC.

The chain carries TRBV20-1 and TRBJ1-2; D is possibly TRBD1 (5 bases). The CDR3 covers 15 residues. The germline CDR1 and CDR2 sequences are DFQATT and SNEGSKA (reference sequence). V was cut by 3 bases and J by 4 bases, with 18 bases left in between. CDR3 region: CSARNDGWGSYGYTF. DNA for the CDR3: TGCAGTGCTAGGAATGATGGATGGGGCAGCTATGGCTACACCTTC.

This clonotype was detected a few times. The chain links TRBV4-3 to TRBJ2-3; the match to TRBD1 covers 9 bases. Germline V gene data show CDR1 as LGHNA and CDR2 as YSLEER. The CDR3 spans 15 residues. Trimming removed 7 bases from V and 5 bases from J; junction bases left unmatched: 10. DNA for the CDR3: TGCGCCAGCACATTACACAGGGGGCCGAAAGATACGCAGTATTTT. This translates into CASTLHRGPKDTQYF.

This clonotype was seen a handful of times. The rearrangement links TRBV6-2 or TRBV6-3 to TRBJ2-3; 12 positions agree with TRBD2. CDR3 size: 15 residues. Trimming removed 7 bases from V and 0 bases from J; junction bases left unmatched: 2. CDR1 MNHEY and CDR2 SVGEGT come from the germline V gene. CDR3 sequence reads: CASTSGGASTDTQYF. The CDR3 nucleotides are TGTGCCAGCACTAGCGGGGGGGCTAGCACAGATACGCAGTATTTT.

This clonotype was observed a handful of times. CDR3 DNA sequence: TGTGCCAGCATCTTCGACAGGTTCTACGAGCAGTACTTC. Residues: CASIFDRFYEQYF. V and J are TRBV6-1 and TRBJ2-7; TRBD1 might be the D (6 bases). V lost 7 bases and J 3 bases, leaving 13 bases between the germline ends. Germline CDR1 reads MNHNS; CDR2 reads SASEGT. CDR3 length: 13 residues.

The chain combines TRBV3-1 with TRBJ2-5; the D gene is possibly TRBD2 (5 bases). V was trimmed by 2 bases and J by 11 bases, leaving 18 bases between them. The CDR3 is 14 residues long. Germline CDR1 and CDR2: LGHDT and YNNKEL (reference sequence). CDR3 DNA sequence: TGTGCCAGCAGCCAAAAAGGTCGGAGTTGGGAGCAGTACTTC. It specifies CASSQKGRSWEQYF.

In this sample, this clonotype turned up a few times. The V gene is TRBV2, the J gene TRBJ2-2; maybe TRBD2 (6 bases). Trimming removed 3 bases from V and 0 bases from J, with 8 bases in between. The CDR3 is 15 amino acids. The germline V gene has CDR1 SNHLY and CDR2 FYNNEI. CDR3 sequence: CASSDSSANTGELFF. In DNA, the CDR3 is TGTGCCAGCAGTGATTCTAGCGCGAACACCGGGGAGCTGTTTTTT.